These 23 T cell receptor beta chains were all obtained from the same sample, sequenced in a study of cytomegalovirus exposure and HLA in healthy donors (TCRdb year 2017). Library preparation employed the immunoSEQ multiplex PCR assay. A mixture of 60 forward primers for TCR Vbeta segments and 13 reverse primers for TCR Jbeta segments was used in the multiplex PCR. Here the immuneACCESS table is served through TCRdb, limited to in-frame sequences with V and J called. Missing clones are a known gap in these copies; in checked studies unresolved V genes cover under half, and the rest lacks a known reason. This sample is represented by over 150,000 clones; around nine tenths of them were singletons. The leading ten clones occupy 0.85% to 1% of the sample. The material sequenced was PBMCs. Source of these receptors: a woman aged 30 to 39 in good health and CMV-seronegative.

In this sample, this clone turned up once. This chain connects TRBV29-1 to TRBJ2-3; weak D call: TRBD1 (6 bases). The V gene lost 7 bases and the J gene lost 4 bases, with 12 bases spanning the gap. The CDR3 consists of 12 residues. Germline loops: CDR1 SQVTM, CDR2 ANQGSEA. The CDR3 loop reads CSGTVASDTQYF. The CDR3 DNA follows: TGCAGCGGGACAGTTGCCTCAGATACGCAGTATTTT.

The CDR3 here is CASSVAGGYSNQPQHF. The CDR3 nucleotides read TGTGCCAGCAGTGTGGCAGGGGGATATAGCAATCAGCCCCAGCATTTT. The rearrangement uses TRBV6-1 and TRBJ1-5, with TRBD1 identical over 7 bases. The J segment lost 0 bases and the V segment lost 4 bases, leaving 6 bases of the junction unmatched. The CDR3 extends over 16 amino acids. Looked up from germline, CDR1 is MNHNS and CDR2 is SASEGT.

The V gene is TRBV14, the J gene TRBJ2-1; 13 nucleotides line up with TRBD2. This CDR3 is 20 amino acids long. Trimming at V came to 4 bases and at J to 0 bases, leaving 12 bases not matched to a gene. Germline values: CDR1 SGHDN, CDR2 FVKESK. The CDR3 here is CASSPTRGLAGSSSYNEQFF. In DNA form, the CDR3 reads TGTGCCAGCAGCCCGACCAGGGGACTAGCGGGATCAAGCTCCTACAATGAGCAGTTCTTC.

The CDR3 sequence: CASSRQGSNEQFF. The CDR3 DNA is TGTGCCAGCAGCAGACAGGGTAGCAATGAGCAGTTCTTC. This chain connects TRBV7-7 to TRBJ2-1, with 7 positions matching TRBD1. Germline V gene lookup returns CDR1 SSHAT and CDR2 FNYEAQ (reference sequence). This CDR3 has 13 residues. The V gene end was trimmed by 5 bases and the J gene end by 6 bases; junction bases not matched to a gene: 4.

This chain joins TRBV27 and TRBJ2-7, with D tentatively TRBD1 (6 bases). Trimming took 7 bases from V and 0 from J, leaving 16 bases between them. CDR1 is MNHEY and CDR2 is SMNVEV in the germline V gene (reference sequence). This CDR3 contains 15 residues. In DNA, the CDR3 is TGTGCCAGCACCACAACAGCGACAGGCTCCTACGAGCAGTACTTC. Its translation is CASTTTATGSYEQYF.

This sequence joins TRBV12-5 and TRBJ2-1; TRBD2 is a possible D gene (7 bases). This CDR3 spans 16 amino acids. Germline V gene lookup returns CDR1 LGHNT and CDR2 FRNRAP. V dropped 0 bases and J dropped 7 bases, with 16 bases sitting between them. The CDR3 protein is CASGLVPGGRWNEQFF. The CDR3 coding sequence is TGTGCTAGTGGTTTGGTACCCGGGGGGCGCTGGAATGAGCAGTTCTTC.

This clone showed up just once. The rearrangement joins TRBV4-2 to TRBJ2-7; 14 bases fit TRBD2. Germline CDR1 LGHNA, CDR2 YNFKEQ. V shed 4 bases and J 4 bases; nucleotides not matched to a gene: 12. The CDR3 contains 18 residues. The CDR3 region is CASSRGTGTSGSGYEQYF. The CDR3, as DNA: TGTGCCAGCAGCCGAGGAACCGGGACTAGCGGGAGTGGGTACGAGCAGTACTTC.

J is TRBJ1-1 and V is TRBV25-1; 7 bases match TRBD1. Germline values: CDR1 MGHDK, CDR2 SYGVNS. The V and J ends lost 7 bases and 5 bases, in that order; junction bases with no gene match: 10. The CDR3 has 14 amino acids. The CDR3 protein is CASTREGAYTEAFF. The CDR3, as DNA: TGTGCCAGCACTCGGGAGGGGGCATATACTGAAGCTTTCTTT.

This CDR3 reads CASSPPPGGFNSPLHF. The CDR3 bases are TGTGCCAGTAGTCCCCCCCCAGGGGGTTTTAATTCACCCCTCCACTTT. The chain combines TRBV19 with TRBJ1-6; 7 bases align to TRBD1. V lost 5 bases, J lost 6 bases, and 10 bases stayed unmatched. CDR1 LNHDA and CDR2 SQIVND come from the germline V gene (reference sequence). The CDR3 extends over 16 amino acids.

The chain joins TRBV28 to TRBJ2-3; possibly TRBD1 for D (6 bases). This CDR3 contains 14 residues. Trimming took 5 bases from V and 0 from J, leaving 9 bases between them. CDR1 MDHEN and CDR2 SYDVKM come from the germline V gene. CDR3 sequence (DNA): TGTGCCAGCAGTCCTGGACAGAGCACAGATACGCAGTATTTT. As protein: CASSPGQSTDTQYF.

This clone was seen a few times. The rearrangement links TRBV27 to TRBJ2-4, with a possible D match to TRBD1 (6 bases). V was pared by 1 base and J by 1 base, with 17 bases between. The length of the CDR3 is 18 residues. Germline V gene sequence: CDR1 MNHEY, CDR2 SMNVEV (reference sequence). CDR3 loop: CASSLYPDSPSAKNIQYF. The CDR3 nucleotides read TGTGCCAGCAGTTTATATCCGGACAGCCCATCGGCCAAAAACATTCAGTACTTC.

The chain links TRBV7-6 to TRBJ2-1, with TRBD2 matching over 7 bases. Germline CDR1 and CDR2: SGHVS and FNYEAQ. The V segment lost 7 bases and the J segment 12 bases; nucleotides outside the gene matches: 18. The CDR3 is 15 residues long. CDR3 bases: TGTGCCAGCACCCTTGGAGGAGCGGGCGGGGGTGTGCAGTTCTTC. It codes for CASTLGGAGGGVQFF. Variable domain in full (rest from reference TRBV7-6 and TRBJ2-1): GAGVSQSPRYKVTKRGQDVALRCDPISGHVSLYWYRQALGQGPEFLTYFNYEAQQDKSGLPNDRFSAERPEGSISTLTIQRTEQRDSAMYRCASTLGGAGGGVQFFGPGTRLTVL.

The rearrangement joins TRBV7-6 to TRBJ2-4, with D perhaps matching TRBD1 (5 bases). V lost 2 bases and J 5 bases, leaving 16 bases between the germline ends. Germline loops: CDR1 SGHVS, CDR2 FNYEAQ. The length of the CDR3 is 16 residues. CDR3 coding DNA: TGTGCCAGCAGCTTAATGACTCAGGGATCACAAAACATTCAGTACTTC. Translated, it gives CASSLMTQGSQNIQYF.

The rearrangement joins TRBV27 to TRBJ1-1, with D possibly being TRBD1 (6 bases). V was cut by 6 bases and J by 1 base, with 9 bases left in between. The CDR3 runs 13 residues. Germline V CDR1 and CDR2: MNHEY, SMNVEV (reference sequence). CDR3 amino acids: CASSWTENTEAFF. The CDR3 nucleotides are TGTGCCAGCAGCTGGACAGAGAACACTGAAGCTTTCTTT.

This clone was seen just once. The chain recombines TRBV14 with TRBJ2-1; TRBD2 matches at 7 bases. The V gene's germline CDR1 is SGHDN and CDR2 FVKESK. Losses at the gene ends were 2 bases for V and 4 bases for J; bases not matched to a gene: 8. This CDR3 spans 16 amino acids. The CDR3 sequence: CASSQTPGLPYNEQFF. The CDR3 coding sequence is TGTGCCAGCAGCCAAACCCCGGGACTACCGTACAATGAGCAGTTCTTC.

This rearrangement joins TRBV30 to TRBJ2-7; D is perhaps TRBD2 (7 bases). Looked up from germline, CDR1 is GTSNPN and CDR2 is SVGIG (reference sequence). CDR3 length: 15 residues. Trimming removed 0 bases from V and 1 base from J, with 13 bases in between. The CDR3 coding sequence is TGTGCCTGGAGTGTCGGCGGGGGCCAGTCCTACGAGCAGTACTTC. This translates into CAWSVGGGQSYEQYF.

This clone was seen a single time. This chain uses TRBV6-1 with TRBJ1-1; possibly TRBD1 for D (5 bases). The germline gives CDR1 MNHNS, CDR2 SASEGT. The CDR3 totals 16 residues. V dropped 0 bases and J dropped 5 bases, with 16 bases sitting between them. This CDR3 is CASSEAGWGGRTEAFF. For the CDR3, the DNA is TGTGCCAGCAGTGAAGCGGGGTGGGGGGGAAGGACTGAAGCTTTCTTT.

This CDR3 reads CASSPTGPGEEKLFF. CDR3 sequence (DNA): TGCGCCAGCAGCCCCACTGGGCCAGGGGAGGAAAAACTGTTTTTT. The J gene is TRBJ1-4, the V gene TRBV5-1; possible D gene TRBD1, 6 bases. V was shortened by 4 bases and J by 8 bases, with 18 bases between the two germline ends. This CDR3 has 15 amino acids. From germline, CDR1 is SGHRS and CDR2 YFSETQ.

CDR3 bases: TGTGCCAGCATGGGGGGGACTACGGGAGCTAATGAGCAGTTCTTC. Translated: CASMGGTTGANEQFF. This chain joins TRBV6-1 and TRBJ2-1; TRBD2 aligns across 7 bases. The junction had 13 bases not matched to a gene; V was cut back by 7 bases and J by 7 bases. The CDR3 totals 15 residues. Germline V gene lookup returns CDR1 MNHNS and CDR2 SASEGT.

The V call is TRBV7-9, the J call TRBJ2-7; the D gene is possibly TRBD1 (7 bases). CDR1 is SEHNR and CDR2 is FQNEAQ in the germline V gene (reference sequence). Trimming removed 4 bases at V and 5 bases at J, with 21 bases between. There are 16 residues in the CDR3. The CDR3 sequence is CASSSTSGGILNEQYF. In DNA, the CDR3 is TGTGCCAGCAGCTCCACCTCAGGGGGGATACTAAACGAGCAGTACTTC. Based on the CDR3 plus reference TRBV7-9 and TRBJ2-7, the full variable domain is DTGVSQNPRHKITKRGQNVTFRCDPISEHNRLYWYRQTLGQGPEFLTYFQNEAQLEKSRLLSDRFSAERPKGSFSTLEIQRTEQGDSAMYLCASSSTSGGILNEQYFGPGTRLTVT.

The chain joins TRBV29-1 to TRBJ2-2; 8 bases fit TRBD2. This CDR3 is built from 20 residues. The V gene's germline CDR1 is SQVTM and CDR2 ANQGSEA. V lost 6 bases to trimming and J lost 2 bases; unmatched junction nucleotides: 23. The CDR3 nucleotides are TGCAGCGTGCCCGGGAGGGTGGGCGGCTTGGGGATTTCTAACACCGGGGAGCTGTTTTTT. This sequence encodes CSVPGRVGGLGISNTGELFF.

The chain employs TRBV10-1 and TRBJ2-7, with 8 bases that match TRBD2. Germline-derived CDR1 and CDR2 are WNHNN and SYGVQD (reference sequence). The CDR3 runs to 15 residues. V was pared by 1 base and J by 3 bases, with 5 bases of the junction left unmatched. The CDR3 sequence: CASSEFPGGNYEQYF. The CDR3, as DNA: TGCGCCAGCAGTGAGTTCCCGGGGGGGAACTACGAGCAGTACTTC.

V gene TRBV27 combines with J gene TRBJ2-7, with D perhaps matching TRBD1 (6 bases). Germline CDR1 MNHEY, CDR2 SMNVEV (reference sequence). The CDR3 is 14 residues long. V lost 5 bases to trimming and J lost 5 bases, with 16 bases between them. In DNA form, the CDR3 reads TGTGCCAGCAGTCCAGGGGCAGGGAGACACGAGCAGTACTTC. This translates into CASSPGAGRHEQYF.